Detailed here is one TCR beta chain. Original methodology: From reference gene primer amplification, estimates of nucleated cell counts were derived. TCRdb's table, derived via immunoSEQ multiplex PCR, lists solely in-frame clones and lacks some. That table furnishes V, J and clone size, whereas the DNA furnished D and trimming. The sample shows more than 95,000 clones, 75% to 85% of them seen only once. The sample comes from a study of blood T cell repertoires in COVID-19. Across the study: The samples span acute and convalescent COVID-19 from the United States, Italy and Spain.

With 4 bases removed from V and 4 bases from J, the gap between germline ends came to 8 bases. The germline gives CDR1 SGHDN, CDR2 FVKESK. The CDR3 is 13 amino acids. Material: peripheral blood. This receptor was obtained from a man in his sixties with acute or convalescent COVID-19. The V and J genes are TRBV14 and TRBJ1-5; D remains unclear. The CDR3 nucleotides read TGTGCCAGCAGCCGAGAACTAAATCAGCCCCAGCATTTT. Translating it yields CASSRELNQPQHF.